Presented here are 8 T cell receptor beta chains from one specimen sequenced in a study of vaccination and CD4 T cells after COVID-19. Documented treatment: approximately 10-day PBMC culture with coronavirus spike peptide pools or control peptides (ViraFEST assay). An Oncomine TCR Beta short-read assay was used to sequence the DNA from cultured CD4+ T cells. MiXCR, run by TCRdb on the PCR reads, gives a single entry per CDR3 protein. The table has about 21,000 distinct CDR3 sequences, 40% to 50% seen once. Their target antigens are unknown. The source material was CD4+ T cells from blood, cultured in vitro, sampled before SARS-CoV-2 vaccination. These receptors were collected from a human donor who received a COVID-19 vaccine.

This clonotype appeared a single time. The V and J genes are TRBV20-1 and TRBJ2-1, with D perhaps TRBD2 (6 bases). V was cut by 3 bases and J by 4 bases, with 16 bases left in between. The CDR3 has 15 amino acids. Germline V gene data show CDR1 as DFQATT and CDR2 as SNEGSKA (reference sequence). This chain's CDR3 is CSARNTLAKYNEQFF. CDR3 DNA sequence: TGCAGTGCTAGGAACACTCTAGCGAAATACAATGAGCAGTTCTTC.

V usage is TRBV19 and J usage is TRBJ2-1; no clear D. The germline V gene has CDR1 LNHDA and CDR2 SQIVND (reference sequence). V lost 4 bases and J 5 bases, leaving 6 bases between the germline ends. This CDR3 is 12 amino acids long. The CDR3 sequence: CASSNSNNEQFF. The CDR3 coding sequence is TGTGCCAGTAGTAACAGTAACAATGAGCAGTTCTTC. The whole variable domain, remainder taken from reference TRBV19 and TRBJ2-1, is DGGITQSPKYLFRKEGQNVTLSCEQNLNHDAMYWYRQDPGQGLRLIYYSQIVNDFQKGDIAEGYSVSREKKESFPLTVTSAQKNPTAFYLCASSNSNNEQFFGPGTRLTVL.

This clonotype was recorded a few times. The rearrangement joins TRBV5-4 to TRBJ1-1; D may be TRBD1 (5 bases). Per the germline V gene, CDR1 is SGHNT and CDR2 is YYREEE (reference sequence). Trimming took 2 bases from V and 5 from J, leaving 16 bases between them. The CDR3 length is 15 residues. The CDR3 loop reads CASSFGTGERTEAFF. The DNA of the CDR3 is TGTGCCAGCAGCTTCGGAACGGGGGAACGGACTGAAGCTTTCTTT.

The rearrangement uses TRBV23-1 and TRBJ2-3; D gene unclear. TRBV23-1 is treated as an ORF (open reading frame) with a function not yet certain. V was clipped by 8 bases and J by 0 bases, with 6 bases between them. CDR3 length equals 12 residues. In nucleotides, the CDR3 is TGCGCCAGCCGTTCGAGCACAGATACGCAGTATTTT. This codes for CASRSSTDTQYF.

The chain carries TRBV29-1 and TRBJ2-3, with 7 bases that match TRBD1. CDR1 is SQVTM, CDR2 ANQGSEA, per germline. This CDR3 comprises 15 residues. Unmatched junction bases numbered 7, after V lost 4 bases and J lost 0 bases. CDR3 loop: CSVGVQGVSTDTQYF. The CDR3 bases are TGCAGCGTTGGGGTCCAGGGGGTTAGCACAGATACGCAGTATTTT.

This clonotype was detected a few times. The V call is TRBV7-9, the J call TRBJ1-5, with TRBD1 matching over 8 bases. The ends lost 2 bases at V and 7 bases at J; junction bases unmatched: 13. The CDR3 spans 17 residues. Germline V gives CDR1 SEHNR, CDR2 FQNEAQ (reference sequence). The CDR3 DNA follows: TGTGCCAGCAGCTTAACCGACGGTCAGGGGGCAATACAGCCCCAGCATTTT. Its translation: CASSLTDGQGAIQPQHF. The full variable domain, in which reference TRBV7-9 and TRBJ1-5 provide the parts outside the CDR3, is DTGVSQNPRHKITKRGQNVTFRCDPISEHNRLYWYRQTLGQGPEFLTYFQNEAQLEKSRLLSDRFSAERPKGSFSTLEIQRTEQGDSAMYLCASSLTDGQGAIQPQHFGDGTRLSIL.

This clonotype was observed a handful of times. The CDR3 DNA reads TGCAGTGCTAGAGAAGTCCTGGGTGGGGGAAGCACAGATACGCAGTATTTT. Its translation is CSAREVLGGGSTDTQYF. The chain uses TRBV20-1 and TRBJ2-3; D possibly uses TRBD1 or TRBD2 (5 bases each). V lost 0 bases and J 0 bases, leaving 16 bases between the germline ends. Germline CDR1 reads DFQATT; CDR2 reads SNEGSKA (reference sequence). The CDR3 is 17 amino acids.

This chain connects TRBV6-1 to TRBJ1-2; TRBD1 might be the D (5 bases). Germline CDR1 is MNHNS and CDR2 is SASEGT. The CDR3 is 13 amino acids. V was clipped by 4 bases and J by 4 bases, with 10 bases between them. The CDR3 nucleotides are TGTGCCAGCAGTGTACGACAGCTCTATGGCTACACCTTC. Its translation is CASSVRQLYGYTF.